Listed below are T cell receptor beta chains from one sample, sequenced in a study of T-cell reconstitution after alpha-beta-depleted transplantation in children. TCRdb processed the PCR reads anew with MiXCR; each CDR3 protein has one entry. The sample has about 180,000 distinct CDR3 sequences, over 8.5% seen once. Sequencing used PBMCs, obtained before TCRalphabeta/CD19-depleted stem cell transplant. The origin of the receptors is a boy aged 2-15 years with acute myeloid leukemia, due to receive a stem cell transplant. Each CDR3 is given with its conserved first and last residue. The D gene is left open where the match is weak. Where a row states a size, it is once, few, many or the class of an expanded clone; other rows omit it.

>TRBJ2-3|.|.|TRBV5-1
CASSPSSAADTQYF
TGCGCCAGCAGCCCTAGTAGCGCGGCAGATACGCAGTATTTT
>TRBJ1-5|.|many|TRBV10-3
CAITDMEGQPQHF
TGTGCCATCACCGACATGGAAGGTCAGCCCCAGCATTTT
>TRBJ1-5|TRBD1|many|TRBV10-2
CASSESGGLNQPQHF
TGCGCCAGCAGTGAGTCAGGGGGCCTCAATCAGCCCCAGCATTTT
>TRBJ2-3|TRBD2|many|TRBV11-2
CASSNTGLASEDTQYF
TGTGCCAGCAGCAATACCGGACTAGCTTCAGAAGATACGCAGTATTTT
>TRBJ2-1|.|many|TRBV5-6
CASSLEGQSSYNEQFF
TGTGCCAGCAGCTTGGAGGGGCAAAGCTCCTACAATGAGCAGTTCTTC
>TRBJ2-1|TRBD2|.|TRBV20-1
CSAMDGTSGYNEQFF
TGCAGTGCTATGGATGGGACTAGCGGTTACAATGAGCAGTTTTTC
>TRBJ2-2|.|many|TRBV5-1
CASSADLNTGELFF
TGCGCCAGCAGCGCCGACCTCAACACCGGGGAGCTGTTTTTT
>TRBJ2-1|.|many|TRBV20-1
CSARWPGGADPRNEQFF
TGCAGTGCTAGATGGCCCGGGGGAGCGGACCCTCGCAATGAGCAGTTCTTC
>TRBJ2-3|.|many|TRBV5-1
CATTSRGGSTDTQYF
TGCGCCACCACAAGCAGGGGGGGGAGTACAGATACGCAGTATTTT
>TRBJ2-7|TRBD1|many|TRBV6-6
CASRPDRAHEQYF
TGTGCCAGCAGACCAGACAGGGCCCACGAGCAGTACTTC
>TRBJ2-2|.|.|TRBV3-1
CASCTPLWGTAGINTGELFF
TGTGCCAGCTGCACACCCTTATGGGGGACGGCGGGAATTAACACCGGGGAGCTGTTTTTT
>TRBJ2-3|.|many|TRBV21-1
CASSPKRCDRGTTDTQYF
TGTGCCAGCAGCCCTAAGCGATGCGACAGGGGGACCACAGATACGCAGTATTTT
>TRBJ1-5|TRBD1|many|TRBV20-1
CSAVQRGGQGLLEPQHF
TGCAGTGCTGTTCAAAGGGGGGGACAGGGCCTGTTGGAGCCCCAGCATTTT
>TRBJ2-5|.|many|TRBV15
CATSRRQLQETQYF
TGTGCCACCAGCCGGAGGCAGCTCCAAGAGACCCAGTACTTC
>TRBJ2-7|.|many|TRBV28
CASTQRNEQYF
TGTGCCAGCACCCAGAGGAACGAGCAGTACTTC
>TRBJ2-7|TRBD2|many|TRBV6-2/TRBV6-3
CASKTSGSSKQYF
TGTGCCAGTAAGACTAGCGGGAGTTCTAAGCAGTACTTC
>TRBJ2-3|.|many|TRBV2
CASGRDRDNPPDTQYF
TGTGCCAGCGGGAGAGACCGGGATAATCCTCCAGATACGCAGTATTTT
>TRBJ1-1|.|.|TRBV18
CASSPGKGGIEAFF
TGTGCCAGCTCACCGGGGAAAGGAGGTATTGAAGCTTTCTTT
>TRBJ2-1|.|.|TRBV7-9
CASTQGGFAYNEQFF
TGTGCCAGCACCCAAGGCGGGTTTGCCTACAATGAGCAGTTCTTC
>TRBJ2-5|TRBD2|many|TRBV6-2/TRBV6-3
CASADSGRQETQYF
TGTGCCAGCGCCGATAGCGGGCGCCAAGAGACCCAGTACTTC
>TRBJ2-3|TRBD2|many|TRBV5-1
CASSLGGTSGSTDTQYF
TGCGCCAGCAGCTTGGGAGGGACTAGCGGGAGTACAGATACGCAGTATTTT
>TRBJ1-5|.|many|TRBV7-8
CASSFDSNQPQHF
TGTGCCAGCAGCTTCGATAGCAATCAGCCCCAGCATTTT
>TRBJ2-1|.|.|TRBV19
CASETYNEQFF
TGTGCCAGTGAGACCTACAATGAGCAGTTCTTC
>TRBJ2-5|TRBD1|many|TRBV5-1
CASSLGTGRNEETQF
TGCGCCAGCAGCTTGGGGACAGGGAGGAACGAAGAGACCCAGTTC
>TRBJ1-6|.|many|TRBV12-3/TRBV12-4
CASSLARRGLGYNSPLHF
TGTGCCAGCAGTTTAGCGCGAAGGGGATTGGGCTATAATTCACCCCTCCACTTT
>TRBJ1-4|TRBD1|many|TRBV27
CASSLSSGGHEKLFF
TGTGCCAGCAGTTTATCGTCAGGGGGTCATGAAAAACTGTTTTTT
>TRBJ2-5|TRBD2|many|TRBV5-1
CATRGLAGEETQYF
TGCGCCACCCGGGGACTAGCGGGGGAAGAGACCCAGTACTTC
>TRBJ1-5|.|many|TRBV20-1
CSARLGGGNQPQHF
TGCAGTGCTAGACTAGGTGGGGGCAATCAGCCCCAGCATTTT
>TRBJ2-3|.|many|TRBV6-5
CASTYSDTQYF
TGTGCCAGCACCTACTCGGATACGCAGTATTTT
>TRBJ1-5|.|many|TRBV5-1
CASLTSRSNQPQHF
TGCGCCAGCCTTACATCAAGATCCAATCAGCCCCAGCATTTT
>TRBJ1-1|.|.|TRBV18
CASSPMVGLNTEAFF
TGTGCCAGCTCACCAATGGTGGGCCTTAACACTGAAGCTTTCTTT
>TRBJ1-3|.|many|TRBV11-2
CASSPETGSGNTIYF
TGTGCCAGCAGCCCAGAGACAGGTTCTGGAAACACCATATATTTT
>TRBJ2-2|.|many|TRBV12-3/TRBV12-4
CASRLSRANTGELFF
TGTGCCAGCAGGCTGTCTCGCGCTAACACCGGGGAGCTGTTTTTT
>TRBJ2-7|.|many|TRBV27
CASSLGLNYEQYF
TGTGCCAGCAGTTTAGGTCTCAATTACGAGCAGTACTTC
>TRBJ1-3|.|many|TRBV24-1
CATSVSGGNTIYF
TGTGCCACCAGTGTTTCTGGGGGCAACACCATATATTTT
>TRBJ1-1|.|many|TRBV5-1
CASSLMQMNTEAFF
TGCGCCAGCAGCTTGATGCAGATGAACACTGAAGCTTTCTTT
>TRBJ1-2|.|many|TRBV12-3/TRBV12-4
CASSINRGVSYTF
TGTGCCAGCAGTATTAACCGGGGGGTTAGCTACACCTTC
>TRBJ1-1|.|.|TRBV29-1
CSVGRAPEAFF
TGCAGCGTTGGAAGGGCGCCTGAAGCTTTCTTT
>TRBJ2-1|TRBD2|many|TRBV5-1
CASSPGPSGLSNEQFF
TGCGCCAGCAGTCCCGGACCTAGCGGGTTGAGCAATGAGCAGTTCTTC
>TRBJ2-5|.|many|TRBV5-6
CASSPGSQETQYF
TGTGCCAGCAGCCCTGGCAGCCAAGAGACCCAGTACTTC
>TRBJ1-4|.|many|TRBV2
CASSDRGGEKLFF
TGTGCCAGCAGTGACAGGGGCGGTGAAAAACTGTTTTTT
>TRBJ1-1|.|many|TRBV6-5
CASSYDMMNTEAFF
TGTGCCAGCAGTTACGACATGATGAACACTGAAGCTTTCTTT
>TRBJ2-1|.|many|TRBV20-1
CSAKPRLWASKNNEQFF
TGCAGTGCCAAACCCCGGCTTTGGGCTAGCAAGAACAATGAGCAGTTCTTC
>TRBJ2-4|TRBD1|many|TRBV24-1
CATSDPRGAGQGNIQYF
TGTGCCACCAGTGATCCGAGGGGCGCGGGACAGGGAAACATTCAGTACTTC
>TRBJ2-5|.|many|TRBV20-1
CSAREEETQYF
TGCAGTGCTAGAGAGGAGGAGACCCAGTACTTC
>TRBJ2-1|TRBD2|many|TRBV20-1
CSASGRAHNEQFF
TGCAGTGCTAGCGGGAGGGCCCACAATGAGCAGTTCTTC
>TRBJ1-1|.|many|TRBV25-1
CASSEDIPNTEAFF
TGTGCCAGCAGTGAGGACATCCCGAACACTGAAGCTTTCTTT
>TRBJ2-5|.|many|TRBV20-1
CSAVEDRKETQYF
TGCAGTGCTGTCGAGGACCGAAAAGAGACCCAGTACTTC
>TRBJ2-5|.|many|TRBV5-1
CASSLGSGEQETQYF
TGCGCCAGCAGCTTGGGATCGGGGGAACAAGAGACCCAGTACTTC
>TRBJ1-2|.|many|TRBV20-1
CSARGGGVNYGYTF
TGCAGTGCTAGAGGAGGGGGAGTAAACTATGGCTACACCTTC
>TRBJ2-1|TRBD1|many|TRBV15
CATSRETRDRVHEQFF
TGTGCCACCAGCAGAGAGACCCGGGACAGGGTACATGAGCAGTTCTTC
>TRBJ2-7|.|many|TRBV15
CATSRDVSYEQYF
TGTGCCACCAGCAGAGATGTGTCCTACGAGCAGTACTTC
>TRBJ2-5|TRBD1|many|TRBV5-1
CASSPGGTDKETQYF
TGCGCCAGCAGCCCCGGTGGGACAGACAAGGAGACCCAGTACTTC
>TRBJ1-5|TRBD1|.|TRBV19
CASSIGFRTGGNQPQHF
TGTGCCAGTAGTATAGGGTTTAGGACAGGGGGCAATCAGCCCCAGCATTTT
>TRBJ2-3|.|many|TRBV20-1
CSALRDSQDTQYF
TGCAGTGCTCTCCGGGACTCACAAGATACGCAGTATTTT
>TRBJ1-1|.|many|TRBV7-9
CASRPGYTEAFF
TGTGCCAGCAGACCAGGGTACACTGAAGCTTTCTTT
>TRBJ2-6|.|.|TRBV15
CATSFHNSGANVLTF
TGTGCCACCAGCTTCCACAACTCTGGGGCCAACGTCCTGACTTTC
>TRBJ2-3|.|.|TRBV20-1
CSARLRDTQYF
TGCAGTGCTAGGCTCCGGGATACGCAGTATTTT
>TRBJ2-3|TRBD2|many|TRBV12-3/TRBV12-4
CASHLAGGLDTQYF
TGTGCCAGTCACCTAGCGGGGGGGCTAGATACGCAGTATTTT
>TRBJ2-3|TRBD2|many|TRBV6-5
CASSYKLAGDTQYF
TGTGCCAGCAGTTACAAACTAGCGGGAGATACGCAGTATTTT